This T cell receptor (beta chain) was retrieved from a study of T cells in Graves' hyperthyroidism and ophthalmopathy. Study-level results: Onset of ophthalmopathy came a median approximately 6.5 months after the model predicted it.

In germline, CDR1 is DFQATT, CDR2 SNEGSKA (reference sequence). The V gene lost 3 bases and the J gene lost 1 base, with 15 bases spanning the gap. CDR3 length: 15 residues. RNA transcripts gave rise to amplified TCR beta CDR3 regions. When the TCR CDR3 underwent first-round RT-PCR, the HTBI primer set was used. TCRdb processed the multiplex PCR reads anew with MiXCR; each CDR3 protein has one entry. The sample carries over 150,000 distinct CDR3 sequences, around a sixth recorded once. This clonotype was recorded a few times. No antigen is known for it. The source material was blood. The TCR comes from a woman aged 45-60 years with Graves' hyperthyroidism. The genes are TRBV20-1 and TRBJ1-2; a weak D match, TRBD1 (6 bases). The CDR3 spells CSASGRGEDNYGYTF. For the CDR3, the DNA is TGCAGTGCTAGTGGCAGGGGTGAGGATAACTATGGCTACACCTTC.